This TCR beta chain emerged from a study of blood T cell repertoires in COVID-19. The CDR3 totals 16 residues. Trimming cost V 3 bases and J 3 bases; bases outside gene matches: 8. Per germline, CDR1 KGHSH and CDR2 LQKENI. TCRdb's table, derived via immunoSEQ multiplex PCR, lists solely in-frame clones and lacks some. The sample holds around 200,000 clones; about four fifths are singletons and the top ten take roughly 3.2%. Sequencing was done on a sample of PBMCs or T cells enriched from blood (not recorded which). This rearrangement joins TRBV18 to TRBJ1-5; 7 bases agree with TRBD1. The TCR sequence derives from a woman younger than 45 who had recovered from COVID-19. The chain's CDR3 is CASSPLGTDHNQPQHF. The CDR3 DNA is TGTGCCAGCTCACCTCTCGGGACAGACCACAATCAGCCCCAGCATTTT.